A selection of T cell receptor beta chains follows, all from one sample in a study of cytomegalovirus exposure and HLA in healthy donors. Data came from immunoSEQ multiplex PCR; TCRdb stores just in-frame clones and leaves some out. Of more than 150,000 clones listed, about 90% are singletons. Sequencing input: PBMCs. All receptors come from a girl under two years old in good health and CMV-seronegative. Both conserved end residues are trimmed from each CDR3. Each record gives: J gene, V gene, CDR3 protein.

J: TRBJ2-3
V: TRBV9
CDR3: ASSVGQGTPNTQY

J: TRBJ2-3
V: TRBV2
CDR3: ASSGGDRGKNTQY

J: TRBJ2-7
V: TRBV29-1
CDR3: SVGSGETYEQY

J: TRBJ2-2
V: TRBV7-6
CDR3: ASFATSGGFGELF

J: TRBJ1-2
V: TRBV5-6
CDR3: ASRSAGGSGYT

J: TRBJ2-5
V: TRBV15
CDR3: ATSRVTGQETQY

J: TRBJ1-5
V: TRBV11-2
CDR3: ASSPVVQYNQPQH

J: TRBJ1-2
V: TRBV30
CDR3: AWSDLAGGSLYGYT

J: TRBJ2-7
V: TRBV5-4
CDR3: AFGGVYYEQY

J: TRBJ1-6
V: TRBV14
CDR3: ASSQGTGVHSPLH

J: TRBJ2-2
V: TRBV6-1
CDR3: ASSGIAGVNTGELF

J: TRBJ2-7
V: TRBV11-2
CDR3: ASSLGEREHEQY

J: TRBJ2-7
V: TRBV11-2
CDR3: ASSWDLAPSSYEQY

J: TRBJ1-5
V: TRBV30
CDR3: AWSSGAGGNQPQH

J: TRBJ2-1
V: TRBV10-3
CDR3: AISVDRGGGRSYNEQF

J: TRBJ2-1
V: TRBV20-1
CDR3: SDSDEQF

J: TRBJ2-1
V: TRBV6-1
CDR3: ASSELAGGYNEQF

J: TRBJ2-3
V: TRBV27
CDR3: ASSTYAPLAGWVTQY

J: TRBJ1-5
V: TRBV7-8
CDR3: ASSLEGEGIYSNQPQH

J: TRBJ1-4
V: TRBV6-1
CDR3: ASSGQEGANEKLF

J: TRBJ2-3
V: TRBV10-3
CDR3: AISESREGGTDTQY

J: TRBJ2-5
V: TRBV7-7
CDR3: ASSLTQLGRETQY

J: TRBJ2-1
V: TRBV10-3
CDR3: AISESGQSSYNEQF

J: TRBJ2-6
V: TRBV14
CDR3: ASSQDWGQGFNGANVLT

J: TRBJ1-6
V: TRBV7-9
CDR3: ASSLDGTGQSPLH

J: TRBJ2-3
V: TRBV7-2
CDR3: ASSLVLASGRATDTQY

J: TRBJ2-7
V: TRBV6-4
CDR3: ASSDQLGDEQY

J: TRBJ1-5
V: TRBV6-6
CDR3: ASSLPSGRQPQH

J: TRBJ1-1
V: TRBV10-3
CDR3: AISEWDQGNTEAF

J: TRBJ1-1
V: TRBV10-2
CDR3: ASSRDGLWTEAF

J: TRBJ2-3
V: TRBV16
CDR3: ASSHAIAAGTDTQY

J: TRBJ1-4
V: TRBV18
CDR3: ASSRSGSTNEKLF

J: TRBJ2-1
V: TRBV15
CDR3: ATSRDLGTGVYNEQF

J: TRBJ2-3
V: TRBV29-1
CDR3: SVKRGVPTDTQY

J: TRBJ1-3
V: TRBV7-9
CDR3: ASSLASGNTIY

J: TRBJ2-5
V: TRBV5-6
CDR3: ASSLSGPETQY

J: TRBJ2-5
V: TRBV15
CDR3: ATSRELGETQY

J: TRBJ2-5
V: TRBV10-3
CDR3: AIRSGAQETQY

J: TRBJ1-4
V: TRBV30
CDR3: AWNGLDSTNEKLF

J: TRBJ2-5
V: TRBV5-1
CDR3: ASSSSRVIGETQY

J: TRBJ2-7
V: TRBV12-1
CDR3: ASSFALDAGFTYEQY

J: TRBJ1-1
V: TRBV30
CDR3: AWSAMAGMNTEAF

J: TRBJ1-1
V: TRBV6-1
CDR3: ASRDRGMNTEAF

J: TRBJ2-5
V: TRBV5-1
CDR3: ASSLDRGQTQY

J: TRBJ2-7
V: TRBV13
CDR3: ASSLVAASGSYEQY

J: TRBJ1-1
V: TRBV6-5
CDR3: ASSYSRGSNTEAF

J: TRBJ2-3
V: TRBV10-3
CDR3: AISETTGADTQY

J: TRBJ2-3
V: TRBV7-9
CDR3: ASSAPTSGYTDTQY

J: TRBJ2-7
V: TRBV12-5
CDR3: ASGLVRGNSYEQY

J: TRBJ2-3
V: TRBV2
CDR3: ASSPIGGGTDTQY

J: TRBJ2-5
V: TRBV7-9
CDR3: ASSLVSGGPIETQY

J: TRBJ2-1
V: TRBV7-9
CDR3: ASSLGQSYNEQF

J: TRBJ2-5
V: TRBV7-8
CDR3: ASSPRTGVVGEQY